The 30 T cell receptor beta chains presented below share a single source sample, sequenced in a study of blood T cell repertoires in COVID-19 (TCRdb year 2020). Library method: the immunoSEQ multiplex PCR assay. As stored in TCRdb, this immuneACCESS dataset retains in-frame rearrangements with V and J assigned. A fraction of the clones does not appear; measured against another copy, unresolved V genes explain less than half of the discrepancy, and the remainder lacks a known reason. The sample contains about 180,000 clones, about four fifths of them found a single time. Jointly, the top ten make up around 8.1% of the sample. Sequenced material: peripheral blood. Receptor source: a woman aged 55 to 70 with COVID-19, enrolled during active disease.

The chain carries TRBV7-2 and TRBJ2-1; TRBD1 is a possible D gene (6 bases). The CDR3 extends over 14 amino acids. V shed 2 bases and J shed 5 bases, with 10 bases lying between them. The germline gives CDR1 SGHTA, CDR2 FQGNSA. CDR3 nucleotides: TGTGCCAGCAGCTTAAGGGGGTTACACAATGAGCAGTTCTTC. This gives the protein CASSLRGLHNEQFF.

This clone was found once. The chain combines TRBV4-2 with TRBJ2-1; 10 nucleotides align to TRBD2. This CDR3 comprises 16 residues. Germline V gene data show CDR1 as LGHNA and CDR2 as YNFKEQ. J gave up 6 bases and V 4 bases, and 9 bases lay outside the gene matches. CDR3: CASSPRTSGKGNEQFF. The CDR3 nucleotides read TGTGCCAGCAGCCCGAGAACTAGCGGGAAAGGCAATGAGCAGTTCTTC.

The chain links TRBV5-1 to TRBJ2-2; TRBD2 matches 7 bases. CDR1 is SGHRS, CDR2 YFSETQ, per germline. V lost 1 base, J lost 3 bases, and 0 bases stayed unmatched. The CDR3 has 14 residues. In DNA, the CDR3 is TGCGCCAGCAGCTTGAGCGGGGACACCGGGGAGCTGTTTTTT. This translates into CASSLSGDTGELFF.

This clone was seen only once. The rearrangement links TRBV10-3 to TRBJ2-3; possible D gene TRBD1, 5 bases. The V end was cut by 5 bases, the J end by 2 bases, with 11 bases between. Germline V lookup: CDR1 ENHRY, CDR2 SYGVKD. The CDR3 totals 14 residues. The CDR3 loop reads CAISKGLSTDTQYF. CDR3 in DNA: TGTGCCATCAGTAAGGGGCTATCCACAGATACGCAGTATTTT.

The V gene is TRBV4-2, the J gene TRBJ2-7; 7 nucleotides line up with TRBD2. Germline trimming cut 0 bases from V and 3 bases from J; bases unmatched to any gene: 5. CDR3 length: 15 residues. Per germline, CDR1 LGHNA and CDR2 YNFKEQ. In DNA, the CDR3 is TGTGCCAGCAGCCAAGAATTCGGGGGGATCTACGAGCAGTACTTC. Its translation is CASSQEFGGIYEQYF.

This chain connects TRBV3-1 (or the pseudogene TRBV3-2) to TRBJ2-3; no definite D call. Trimming cost V 1 base and J 6 bases, with 11 bases left between them. CDR1 and CDR2 (germline): LGHDT, YNNKEL (reference sequence). This CDR3 spans 14 amino acids. The CDR3 spells CASSQGASSDTQYF. CDR3 DNA: TGTGCCAGCAGCCAAGGAGCTTCTTCCGATACGCAGTATTTT.

The chain has TRBV19 and TRBJ2-1, with 10 bases fitting TRBD1. CDR1 and CDR2 from the germline V gene are LNHDA and SQIVND (reference sequence). With 4 bases clipped from V and 4 bases from J, the junction kept 4 bases outside the gene matches. The CDR3 runs 15 residues. CDR3 region: CASSTGQGGYNEQFF. The CDR3 DNA sequence: TGTGCCAGTAGTACAGGACAGGGGGGTTACAATGAGCAGTTCTTC.

This clone showed up many times. The chain links TRBV5-5 to TRBJ1-5; perhaps TRBD1 as D (5 bases). Germline CDR1 and CDR2: SGHKS and YYEKEE (reference sequence). The CDR3 is 14 amino acids. The V gene lost 0 bases and the J gene lost 9 bases, with 13 bases spanning the gap. The CDR3 protein is CASSLVGDIRPQHF. In nucleotides, the CDR3 is TGTGCCAGCAGCTTGGTAGGGGATATTAGGCCCCAGCATTTT.

The chain uses TRBV4-3 and TRBJ2-7; TRBD1 might be the D (6 bases). CDR3 length equals 14 residues. V was cut by 0 bases and J by 7 bases, with 13 bases left in between. Looked up from germline, CDR1 is LGHNA and CDR2 is YSLEER. The CDR3 protein is CASSQEGRGAEQYF. Written as DNA, the CDR3 is TGCGCCAGCAGCCAAGAGGGCAGGGGAGCAGAGCAGTACTTC.

The V and J genes are TRBV19 and TRBJ2-7, with TRBD1 matching 7 bases. Trimming removed 5 bases from V and 4 bases from J; junction bases left unmatched: 8. The length of the CDR3 is 14 residues. Germline CDR1 LNHDA, CDR2 SQIVND (reference sequence). The CDR3 nucleotides are TGTGCCAGTAGTTCTACAGGGGCAGGGTACGAGCAGTACGTC. It specifies CASSSTGAGYEQYV.

The table lists this clone with a few counts. The chain employs TRBV9 and TRBJ1-2; the match to TRBD1 covers 9 bases. This CDR3 has 14 residues. The V segment lost 4 bases and the J segment 7 bases; nucleotides outside the gene matches: 8. The germline V gene has CDR1 SGDLS and CDR2 YYNGEE. The CDR3 loop reads CASSPGQGFGGYTF. CDR3 nucleotides: TGTGCCAGCAGCCCGGGACAGGGCTTCGGTGGCTACACCTTC.

V is TRBV29-1 and J is TRBJ2-1; 10 nucleotides line up with TRBD2. Germline CDR1 and CDR2: SQVTM and ANQGSEA. This CDR3 spans 12 amino acids. V lost 7 bases, J lost 9 bases, and 6 bases stayed unmatched. The CDR3 reads CSADPSGSEQFF. CDR3 nucleotide sequence: TGCAGCGCTGATCCTAGCGGGAGTGAGCAGTTCTTC.

The gene calls are TRBV10-2 and TRBJ2-1; 9 nucleotides line up with TRBD2. Germline-derived CDR1 and CDR2 are WSHSY and SAAADI. The CDR3 has 15 residues. Trimming removed 1 base from V and 6 bases from J; junction bases left unmatched: 4. The CDR3: CASSEWREGPNEQFF. CDR3 DNA: TGCGCCAGCAGTGAGTGGCGGGAGGGCCCCAATGAGCAGTTCTTC.

This rearrangement joins TRBV6-2 or TRBV6-3 to TRBJ1-5, with D perhaps TRBD1 (5 bases). Germline V gene lookup returns CDR1 MNHEY and CDR2 SVGEGT. This CDR3 region has 15 residues. Trimming took 0 bases from V and 4 from J, leaving 10 bases between them. In DNA form, the CDR3 reads TGTGCCAGCAGTTACTCGGGGCAGAATAATCAGCCCCAGCATTTT. As protein: CASSYSGQNNQPQHF.

The V and J genes are TRBV19 and TRBJ2-1; 9 bases map to TRBD1. Germline assignment: CDR1 LNHDA and CDR2 SQIVND (reference sequence). With V trimmed by 5 bases and J by 7 bases, 15 bases remained unmatched. This CDR3 region has 17 residues. In nucleotides, the CDR3 is TGTGCCAGTAGTCCCCGAAGGACAGGGGCAGGGAAGAATGAGCAGTTCTTC. This gives the protein CASSPRRTGAGKNEQFF.

The J gene is TRBJ2-6, the V gene TRBV5-1; 8 nucleotides line up with TRBD1. Germline V gene data show CDR1 as SGHRS and CDR2 as YFSETQ. There are 20 residues in the CDR3. V was pared by 3 bases and J by 0 bases, with 14 bases of the junction left unmatched. The CDR3 here is CASSWDPRQGPLSGANVLTF. As DNA, the CDR3 is TGCGCCAGCAGCTGGGATCCCAGACAGGGGCCACTCTCTGGGGCCAACGTCCTGACTTTC.

This clone was counted many times. V and J are TRBV6-1 and TRBJ1-2; D is uncertain. Trimming stripped 1 base from V and 4 bases from J, with 10 bases between. The germline gives CDR1 MNHNS, CDR2 SASEGT. CDR3 length equals 14 residues. The CDR3 bases are TGTGCCAGCAGTGAAGTGAGACGGGTCTATGGCTACACCTTC. Translation gives CASSEVRRVYGYTF.

This clone was seen only a few times. V is TRBV28 and J is TRBJ2-7; 11 nucleotides align to TRBD1. The CDR3 spans 14 residues. Germline V lookup: CDR1 MDHEN, CDR2 SYDVKM. V gave up 7 bases and J gave up 3 bases; unmatched junction bases: 5. CDR3 protein: CASTGTGGNYEQYV. CDR3 DNA: TGTGCCAGCACTGGGACAGGGGGAAACTACGAGCAGTACGTC.

V gene TRBV4-3 combines with J gene TRBJ2-2; D is possibly TRBD2 (6 bases). The V end was cut by 4 bases, the J end by 5 bases, with 14 bases between. CDR3 length: 15 residues. Germline lookup yields CDR1 LGHNA and CDR2 YSLEER. The CDR3 protein is CASSLTGVGTGELFF. As DNA, the CDR3 is TGCGCCAGCAGCCTCACGGGAGTGGGGACCGGGGAGCTGTTTTTT.

The sample holds a few counts of this clone. The rearrangement uses TRBV20-1 and TRBJ2-7; D not resolved. CDR3 length: 11 residues. V lost 6 bases and J lost 4, with 10 bases in between. Germline CDR1 is DFQATT and CDR2 is SNEGSKA (reference sequence). CDR3 DNA: TGCAGTGCCACCTTCGGGTACGAGCAGTACGTC. It codes for CSATFGYEQYV.

The V gene is TRBV7-2, the J gene TRBJ1-6; 10 bases align to TRBD1. In germline, CDR1 is SGHTA, CDR2 FQGNSA. V was pared by 3 bases and J by 9 bases, with 8 bases of the junction left unmatched. The CDR3 extends over 16 amino acids. The CDR3 reads CASSLIPGQGTSPLHF. The CDR3 DNA reads as TGTGCCAGCAGCTTGATACCGGGACAGGGGACTTCACCCCTCCACTTT.

The chain is built from TRBV7-3 and TRBJ1-1; weak D call: TRBD1 (5 bases). The V and J ends lost 6 bases and 1 base respectively, with 9 bases between them. CDR1 and CDR2 (germline): SGHTA, FQGTGA. This CDR3 is built from 13 residues. As DNA, the CDR3 is TGTGCCAGCAGATCTACAGGGAACACTGAAGCTTTCTTT. Its protein is CASRSTGNTEAFF. Supplemented by reference TRBV7-3 and TRBJ1-1, the full variable domain reads GAGVSQTPSNKVTEKGKYVELRCDPISGHTALYWYRQSLGQGPEFLIYFQGTGAADDSGLPNDRFFAVRPEGSVSTLKIQRTERGDSAVYLCASRSTGNTEAFFGQGTRLTVV.

The V and J genes are TRBV27 and TRBJ1-4; D perhaps matches TRBD1 (5 bases). The CDR3 covers 14 residues. Deletions cut 6 bases from V and 8 bases from J, with 16 bases between. Germline lookup yields CDR1 MNHEY and CDR2 SMNVEV (reference sequence). Written as DNA, the CDR3 is TGTGCCAGCAGCGTCTCCAGGGAGGACGAAAAACTGTTTTTT. Translating gives CASSVSREDEKLFF.

This clone has a single count. The chain recombines TRBV10-2 with TRBJ1-1; no clear D gene. Germline CDR1 reads WSHSY; CDR2 reads SAAADI. Trimming removed 0 bases from V and 1 base from J, with 9 bases in between. The CDR3 totals 15 residues. The CDR3: CASSESGGGNTEAFF. CDR3 nucleotides: TGCGCCAGCAGTGAGTCCGGAGGAGGGAACACTGAAGCTTTCTTT.

The genes are TRBV6-5 and TRBJ2-3; no firm D call. From germline, CDR1 is MNHEY and CDR2 SVGAGI. The CDR3 spans 11 residues. The V end lost 8 bases, the J end lost 2 bases, and 5 bases lay between the germline ends. CDR3 sequence: CASDFTDTQYF. The CDR3 DNA sequence: TGTGCCAGCGACTTCACAGATACGCAGTATTTT.

This clone was detected once. The same CDR3 also results from other DNA sequences found in this sample. This chain uses TRBV6-5 with TRBJ2-1; a possible D gene is TRBD2 (5 bases). Germline CDR1 reads MNHEY; CDR2 reads SVGAGI. This CDR3 comprises 11 residues. The germline V and J ends were trimmed by 6 bases and 7 bases, with 7 bases remaining between them. CDR3 sequence (DNA): TGTGCCAGCAGCCGACTAAATGAGCAGTTCTTC. Amino acids: CASSRLNEQFF.

This chain links TRBV5-6 with TRBJ2-7; 12 bases match TRBD1. Losses at the gene ends were 2 bases for V and 4 bases for J; bases not matched to a gene: 4. The CDR3 loop spans 15 amino acids. Germline V CDR1 and CDR2: SGHDT, YYEEEE. CDR3 in amino acids: CASSFGTGGRYEQYF. CDR3 DNA: TGTGCCAGCAGCTTTGGGACAGGGGGCCGGTACGAGCAGTACTTC.

V is TRBV9 and J is TRBJ2-3, with unresolved D. There are 14 residues in the CDR3. Trimming shortened V by 5 bases and J by 0 bases, and 10 bases separated the two germline ends. Germline CDR1 SGDLS, CDR2 YYNGEE. As DNA, the CDR3 is TGTGCCAGCAGTCCATACAGCAGCACAGATACGCAGTATTTT. This sequence encodes CASSPYSSTDTQYF. The variable domain in full, completed from reference TRBV9 and TRBJ2-3, reads DSGVTQTPKHLITATGQRVTLRCSPRSGDLSVYWYQQSLDQGLQFLIQYYNGEERAKGNILERFSAQQFPDLHSELNLSSLELGDSALYFCASSPYSSTDTQYFGPGTRLTVL.

J is TRBJ1-1 and V is TRBV7-8; D gene ambiguous. This CDR3 has 15 residues. Germline-derived CDR1 and CDR2 are SGHVS and FQNEAQ. V shed 7 bases and J shed 1 base, with 16 bases lying between them. The CDR3 DNA is TGTGCCAGCAACCCCCCGGCGGTTTGGAACACTGAAGCTTTCTTT. Amino acid sequence: CASNPPAVWNTEAFF. Filled out from reference TRBV7-8 and TRBJ1-1, the complete variable domain reads GAGVSQSPRYKVAKRGQDVALRCDPISGHVSLFWYQQALGQGPEFLTYFQNEAQLDKSGLPSDRFFAERPEGSVSTLKIQRTQQEDSAVYLCASNPPAVWNTEAFFGQGTRLTVV.

This clone was seen only a few times. The chain recombines TRBV10-2 with TRBJ1-5; a weak D match, TRBD1 (6 bases). V lost 7 bases, J lost 0 bases, and 7 bases lay in between. This CDR3 contains 13 residues. The germline CDR1 and CDR2 sequences are WSHSY and SAAADI. DNA for the CDR3: TGCGCCAGCAAGGACAGTAGCAATCAGCCCCAGCATTTT. This codes for CASKDSSNQPQHF.